A single TCR beta chain is shown here with its context. Generated by immunoSEQ multiplex PCR, the TCRdb table keeps only in-frame clones and is missing some. The sample includes fewer than 350,000 clones, roughly 89% seen only once; the top ten take 1.7%. This sample is part of a study of blood T cell repertoires in COVID-19. Participant ages covered about 18 to 95 years across approximately 25 US areas. Assignment of participants to cohorts was predicated upon participant-reported clinical history. This clonotype was sampled from a woman aged 40 to 50 who had recovered from COVID-19. The sample comprised PBMCs or T cells enriched from blood (not recorded which).

This CDR3 is CAISESQASSYEQYF. The CDR3 nucleotides are TGTGCCATCAGTGAGTCGCAGGCCAGTTCCTACGAGCAGTACTTC. The J gene is TRBJ2-7, the V gene TRBV10-3; D gene ambiguous. Germline CDR1 and CDR2: ENHRY and SYGVKD. V shed 0 bases and J shed 1 base, with 10 bases lying between them. The CDR3 sequence is 15 residues long.